One and the same sample provided the 10 T cell receptor beta chains below, sequenced in a study of high-grade serous ovarian cancer treatment subgroups. Tumor samples were obtained before definitive surgery or chemotherapy. The protocol was immunoSEQ multiplex PCR, while the TCRdb copy is restricted to in-frame clones and leaves out a portion. This sample has 5,800 or so clones, with 70% found just once. The sequencing input was tumor tissue. These receptors came from a human donor with high-grade serous ovarian cancer.

This clone occurred a few times. The rearrangement links TRBV11-2 to TRBJ2-2; D gene uncertain. The V gene lost 4 bases and the J gene lost 8 bases, with 5 bases spanning the gap. The length of the CDR3 is 11 residues. From germline, CDR1 is SGHAT and CDR2 FQNNGV. Here the CDR3 reads CASSYEGELFF. The DNA for the CDR3 is TGTGCCAGCAGCTATGAGGGGGAGCTGTTTTTT.

This clone turned up a few times. The J gene is TRBJ1-1, the V gene TRBV10-3; D is ambiguous. Germline-derived CDR1 and CDR2 are ENHRY and SYGVKD. This CDR3 has 13 residues. Trimming cost V 11 bases and J 1 base, with 14 bases left between them. DNA of the CDR3: TGTGCCCCTCAACTAGGGAGGAACACTGAAGCTTTCTTT. Its protein product is CAPQLGRNTEAFF.

This CDR3 reads CASSLGGDTAYEQYF. The CDR3 region has the DNA TGTGCCAGCAGCTTGGGGGGGGACACGGCCTACGAGCAGTACTTC. The chain employs TRBV5-6 and TRBJ2-7; D may match TRBD1 or TRBD2 (6 bases each). CDR1 is SGHDT, CDR2 YYEEEE, per germline. CDR3 length: 15 amino acids. The ends were cut back, 0 bases at V and 2 bases at J, with 12 bases in the middle.

On this clone itself: Other DNA sequences in the sample encode the same CDR3. J is TRBJ2-1 and V is TRBV10-3; TRBD2 matches 7 bases. The J segment lost 5 bases and the V segment lost 8 bases, leaving 9 bases of the junction unmatched. Looked up from germline, CDR1 is ENHRY and CDR2 is SYGVKD. This CDR3 is 14 amino acids long. The CDR3 bases are TGTGCCATCGGGGAGCGGGACGGGCACAATGAGCAGTTCTTC. Its translation: CAIGERDGHNEQFF.

This clone has just one count. This chain links TRBV29-1 with TRBJ2-3; 8 nucleotides match TRBD2. Trimming cost V 4 bases and J 3 bases; bases outside gene matches: 9. CDR1 SQVTM and CDR2 ANQGSEA come from the germline V gene. The CDR3 loop spans 15 amino acids. In DNA form, the CDR3 reads TGCAGCGTTGTCAGGGCGGGGGGAGGGACAGATACGCAGTATTTT. Translated, it gives CSVVRAGGGTDTQYF.

This chain joins TRBV6-5 and TRBJ2-7; TRBD1 aligns across 9 bases. The CDR3 runs 14 residues. CDR1 and CDR2 (germline): MNHEY, SVGAGI. J was trimmed by 6 bases and V by 5 bases; bases with no gene match: 8. CDR3 bases: TGTGCCAGCAGTCCCGGGACAGGGTCGGGCGAGCAGTACTTC. Its translation: CASSPGTGSGEQYF.

The chain uses TRBV27 and TRBJ2-7; the D gene is possibly TRBD1 (5 bases). Germline V gene lookup returns CDR1 MNHEY and CDR2 SMNVEV (reference sequence). V was trimmed by 5 bases and J by 1 base, leaving 12 bases between them. The CDR3 runs to 14 residues. Here the CDR3 DNA reads TGTGCCAGCAGTCCCCAGGGCCTATCCTACGAGCAGTACTTC. Encoded protein: CASSPQGLSYEQYF.

The chain uses TRBV19 and TRBJ1-5; a possible D gene is TRBD1 (5 bases). Looked up from germline, CDR1 is LNHDA and CDR2 is SQIVND (reference sequence). CDR3 length equals 15 residues. Trimming shortened V by 2 bases and J by 4 bases, and 12 bases separated the two germline ends. CDR3 residues: CASSIPGLSNQPQHF. The CDR3 DNA sequence: TGTGCCAGTAGTATACCAGGGTTGAGTAATCAGCCCCAGCATTTT.

V gene TRBV18 combines with J gene TRBJ1-2; TRBD1 is a possible D gene (6 bases). V lost 4 bases to trimming and J lost 6 bases, with 21 bases between them. The CDR3 length is 16 residues. The V gene's germline CDR1 is KGHSH and CDR2 LQKENI. CDR3 amino acids: CASSRDRPGASDGYTF. The CDR3, as DNA: TGTGCCAGCTCACGTGACCGTCCGGGGGCGTCGGATGGCTACACCTTC. The variable domain in full, with the rest retrieved from reference TRBV18 and TRBJ1-2, is NAGVMQNPRHLVRRRGQEARLRCSPMKGHSHVYWYRQLPEEGLKFMVYLQKENIIDESGMPKERFSAEFPKEGPSILRIQQVVRGDSAAYFCASSRDRPGASDGYTFGSGTRLTVV.

This clone came up a few times. The rearrangement joins TRBV7-6 to TRBJ2-6, with D perhaps assigned TRBD1 or TRBD2 (5 bases each). This CDR3 has 17 amino acids. The V end was cut by 5 bases, the J end by 4 bases, with 18 bases between. Per germline, CDR1 SGHVS and CDR2 FNYEAQ. The CDR3 sequence: CASSPQPPGAGANVLTF. The DNA for the CDR3 is TGTGCCAGCAGCCCCCAGCCTCCCGGGGCCGGGGCCAACGTCCTGACTTTC.